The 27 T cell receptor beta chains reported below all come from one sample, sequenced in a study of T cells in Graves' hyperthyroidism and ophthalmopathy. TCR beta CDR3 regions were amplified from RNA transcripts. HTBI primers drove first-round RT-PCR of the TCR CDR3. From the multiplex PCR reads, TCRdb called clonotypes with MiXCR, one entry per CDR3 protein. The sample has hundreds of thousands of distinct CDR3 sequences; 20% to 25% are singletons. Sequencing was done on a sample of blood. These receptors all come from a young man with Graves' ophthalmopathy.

The CDR3 DNA sequence: TGCGCCAGCAGCTTGAGGGCGGAGCGGACGAACACCGGGGAGCTGTTTTTT. Protein sequence: CASSLRAERTNTGELFF. The genes are TRBV5-1 and TRBJ2-2; the D gene is possibly TRBD2 (5 bases). The CDR3 spans 17 residues. CDR1 is SGHRS and CDR2 is YFSETQ in the germline V gene. The V and J ends lost 1 base and 0 bases respectively, with 13 bases between them.

CDR3 in DNA: TGTGCCAGCAGCTTAGCCGCTCGGTTACAGGGGGCCTACGAGCAGTACTTC. It yields the protein CASSLAARLQGAYEQYF. The chain recombines TRBV7-8 with TRBJ2-7, with 8 bases fitting TRBD1. The germline gives CDR1 SGHVS, CDR2 FQNEAQ. J was trimmed by 2 bases and V by 0 bases; bases with no gene match: 9. The length of the CDR3 is 17 residues.

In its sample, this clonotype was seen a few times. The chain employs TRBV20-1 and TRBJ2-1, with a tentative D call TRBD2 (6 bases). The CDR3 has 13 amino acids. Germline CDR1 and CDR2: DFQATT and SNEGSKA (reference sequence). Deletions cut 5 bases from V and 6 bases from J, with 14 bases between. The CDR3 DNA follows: TGCAGTGCTGGCGGGACTGCAACCAATGAGCAGTTCTTC. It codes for CSAGGTATNEQFF.

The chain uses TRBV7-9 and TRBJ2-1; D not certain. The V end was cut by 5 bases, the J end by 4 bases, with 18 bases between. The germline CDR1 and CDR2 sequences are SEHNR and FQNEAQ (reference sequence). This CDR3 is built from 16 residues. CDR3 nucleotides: TGTGCCAGCAGCAACTTCCGAGGACCGGCTTACAATGAGCAGTTCTTC. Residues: CASSNFRGPAYNEQFF.

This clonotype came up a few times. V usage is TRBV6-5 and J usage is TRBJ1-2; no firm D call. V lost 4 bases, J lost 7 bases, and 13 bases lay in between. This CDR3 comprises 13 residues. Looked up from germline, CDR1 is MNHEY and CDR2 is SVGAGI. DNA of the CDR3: TGTGCCAGCAGTTGGGTCGGAGCTCGTGGCTACACCTTC. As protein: CASSWVGARGYTF.

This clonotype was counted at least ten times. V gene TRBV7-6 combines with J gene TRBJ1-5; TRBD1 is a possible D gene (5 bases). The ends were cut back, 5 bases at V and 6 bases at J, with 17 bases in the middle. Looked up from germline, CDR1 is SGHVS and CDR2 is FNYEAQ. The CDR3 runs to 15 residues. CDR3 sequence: CASSPEGGGFQPQHF. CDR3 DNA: TGTGCCAGCAGCCCGGAAGGCGGGGGGTTTCAGCCCCAGCATTTT.

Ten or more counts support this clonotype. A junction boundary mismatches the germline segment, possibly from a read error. CDR3 DNA sequence: TGCGCCAGCAGCTCCGGGACATCGAACACCGGGGAGCTGTTTTTT. This encodes CASSSGTSNTGELFF. V and J are TRBV11-2 and TRBJ2-2; D may be TRBD1 (6 bases). The CDR3 is 15 residues long. Germline V gene sequence: CDR1 SGHAT, CDR2 FQNNGV.

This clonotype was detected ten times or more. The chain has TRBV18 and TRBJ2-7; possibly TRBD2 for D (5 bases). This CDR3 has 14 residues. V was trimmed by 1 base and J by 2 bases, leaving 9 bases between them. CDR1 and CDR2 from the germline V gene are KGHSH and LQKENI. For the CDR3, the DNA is TGTGCCAGCTCACCACGACTATCTGCCTACGAGCAGTACTTC. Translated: CASSPRLSAYEQYF.

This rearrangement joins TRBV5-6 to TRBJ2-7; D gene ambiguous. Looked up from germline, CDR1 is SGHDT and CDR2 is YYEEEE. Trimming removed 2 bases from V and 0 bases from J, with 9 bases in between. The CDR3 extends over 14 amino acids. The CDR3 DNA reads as TGTGCCAGCAGCTTAGGGCCCAACTCCTACGAGCAGTACTTC. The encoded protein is CASSLGPNSYEQYF.

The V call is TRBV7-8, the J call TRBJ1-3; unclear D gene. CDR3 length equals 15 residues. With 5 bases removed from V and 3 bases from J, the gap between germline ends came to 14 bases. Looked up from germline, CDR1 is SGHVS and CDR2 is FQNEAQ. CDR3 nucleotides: TGTGCCAGCAGCCCAAGCCCGGACTTTGGAAACACCATATATTTT. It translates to CASSPSPDFGNTIYF.

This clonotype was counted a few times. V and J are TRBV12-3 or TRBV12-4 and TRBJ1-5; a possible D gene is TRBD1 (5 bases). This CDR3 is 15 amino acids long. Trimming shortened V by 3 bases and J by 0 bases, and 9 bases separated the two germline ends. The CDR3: CASSFRRGSNQPQHF. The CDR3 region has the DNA TGTGCCAGCAGTTTTAGAAGGGGTAGCAATCAGCCCCAGCATTTT.

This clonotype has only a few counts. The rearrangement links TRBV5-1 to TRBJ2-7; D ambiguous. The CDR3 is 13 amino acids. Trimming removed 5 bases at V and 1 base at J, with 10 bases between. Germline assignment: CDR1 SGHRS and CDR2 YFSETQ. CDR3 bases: TGCGCCAGCAGGGCTCAGCTTTCCTACGAGCAGTACTTC. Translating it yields CASRAQLSYEQYF.

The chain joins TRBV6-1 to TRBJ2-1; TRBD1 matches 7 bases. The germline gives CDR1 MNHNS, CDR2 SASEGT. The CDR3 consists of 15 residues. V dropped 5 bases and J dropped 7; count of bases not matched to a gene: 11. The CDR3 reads CASSIQTGQGNEQFF. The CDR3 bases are TGTGCCAGCAGTATCCAGACAGGGCAAGGTAATGAGCAGTTCTTC.

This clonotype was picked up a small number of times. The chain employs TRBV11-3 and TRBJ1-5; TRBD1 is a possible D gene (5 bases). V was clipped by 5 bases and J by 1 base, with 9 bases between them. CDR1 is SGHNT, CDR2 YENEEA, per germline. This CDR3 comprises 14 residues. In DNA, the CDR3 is TGTGCCAGCAGCAACGGGGACAGCAATCAGCCCCAGCATTTT. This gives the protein CASSNGDSNQPQHF.

CDR3 protein: CASSSERYTQYF. CDR3 sequence (DNA): TGTGCCAGCAGCTCGGAAAGATATACGCAGTACTTC. V usage is TRBV5-6 and J usage is TRBJ2-7; D uncertain. The CDR3 loop spans 12 amino acids. CDR1 and CDR2 from the germline V gene are SGHDT and YYEEEE. V gave up 3 bases and J gave up 9 bases, with 13 bases separating them.

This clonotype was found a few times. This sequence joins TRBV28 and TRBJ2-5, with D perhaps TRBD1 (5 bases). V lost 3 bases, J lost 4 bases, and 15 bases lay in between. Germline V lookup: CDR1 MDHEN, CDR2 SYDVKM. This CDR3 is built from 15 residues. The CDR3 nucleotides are TGTGCCAGCAGTTTTTTCGAACAGGTCGGAGAGACCCAGTACTTC. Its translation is CASSFFEQVGETQYF.

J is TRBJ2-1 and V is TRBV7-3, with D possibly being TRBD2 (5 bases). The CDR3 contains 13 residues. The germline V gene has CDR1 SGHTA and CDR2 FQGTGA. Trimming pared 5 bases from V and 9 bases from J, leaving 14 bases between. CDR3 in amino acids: CASSRDQRFEQFF. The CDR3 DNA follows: TGTGCCAGCAGCCGGGATCAGCGGTTTGAGCAGTTCTTC.

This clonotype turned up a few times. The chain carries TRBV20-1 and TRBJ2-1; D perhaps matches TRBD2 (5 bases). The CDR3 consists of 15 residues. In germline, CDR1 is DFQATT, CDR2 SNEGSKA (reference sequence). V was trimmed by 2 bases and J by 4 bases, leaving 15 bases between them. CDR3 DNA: TGCAGTGCTAGACGGGGAGAGGTTATGTACAATGAGCAGTTCTTC. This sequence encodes CSARRGEVMYNEQFF.

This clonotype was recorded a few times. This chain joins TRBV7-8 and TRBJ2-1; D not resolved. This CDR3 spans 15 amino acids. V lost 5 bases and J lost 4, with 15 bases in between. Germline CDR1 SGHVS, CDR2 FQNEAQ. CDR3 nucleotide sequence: TGTGCCAGCAGCCTGGAGCCGGGTTATTACAATGAGCAGTTCTTC. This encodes CASSLEPGYYNEQFF. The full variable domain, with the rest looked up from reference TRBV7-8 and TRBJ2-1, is GAGVSQSPRYKVAKRGQDVALRCDPISGHVSLFWYQQALGQGPEFLTYFQNEAQLDKSGLPSDRFFAERPEGSVSTLKIQRTQQEDSAVYLCASSLEPGYYNEQFFGPGTRLTVL.

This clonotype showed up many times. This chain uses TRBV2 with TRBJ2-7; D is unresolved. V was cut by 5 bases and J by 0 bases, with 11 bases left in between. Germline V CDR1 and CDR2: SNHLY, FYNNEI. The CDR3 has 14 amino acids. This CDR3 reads CASSFGSSSYEQYF. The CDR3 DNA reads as TGTGCCAGCAGTTTCGGCTCTAGCTCCTACGAGCAGTACTTC. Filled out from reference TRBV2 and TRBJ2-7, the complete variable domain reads EPEVTQTPSHQVTQMGQEVILRCVPISNHLYFYWYRQILGQKVEFLVSFYNNEISEKSEIFDDQFSVERPDGSNFTLKIRSTKLEDSAMYFCASSFGSSSYEQYFGPGTRLTVT.

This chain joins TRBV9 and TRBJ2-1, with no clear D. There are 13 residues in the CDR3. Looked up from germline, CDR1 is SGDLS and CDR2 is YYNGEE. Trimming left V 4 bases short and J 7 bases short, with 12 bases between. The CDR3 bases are TGTGCCAGCAGCTTAGGAACCAGGAATGAGCAGTTCTTC. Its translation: CASSLGTRNEQFF.

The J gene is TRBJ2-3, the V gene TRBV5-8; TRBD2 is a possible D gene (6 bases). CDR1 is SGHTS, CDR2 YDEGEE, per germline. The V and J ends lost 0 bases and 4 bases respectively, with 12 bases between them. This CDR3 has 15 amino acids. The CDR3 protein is CASSLGLASPDTQYF. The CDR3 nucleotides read TGTGCCAGCAGCTTGGGGCTAGCGTCCCCAGATACGCAGTATTTT.

This CDR3 reads CASAPAGVGETQYF. For the CDR3, the DNA is TGTGCTAGCGCGCCAGCGGGAGTCGGAGAGACCCAGTACTTC. The chain is built from TRBV12-5 and TRBJ2-5, with TRBD2 matching 8 bases. J was trimmed by 4 bases and V by 9 bases; bases with no gene match: 10. CDR3 size: 14 residues. From germline, CDR1 is LGHNT and CDR2 FRNRAP.

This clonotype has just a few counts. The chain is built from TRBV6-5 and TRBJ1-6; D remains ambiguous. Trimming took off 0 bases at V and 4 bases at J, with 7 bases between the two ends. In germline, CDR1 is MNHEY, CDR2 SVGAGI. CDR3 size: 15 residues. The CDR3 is CASSYSTLYNSPLHF. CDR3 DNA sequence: TGTGCCAGCAGTTACTCGACTCTTTATAATTCACCCCTCCACTTT.

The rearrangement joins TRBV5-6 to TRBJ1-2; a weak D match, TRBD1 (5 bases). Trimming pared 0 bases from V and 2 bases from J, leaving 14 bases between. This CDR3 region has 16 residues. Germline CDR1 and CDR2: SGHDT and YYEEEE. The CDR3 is CASSLGARTQNYGYTF. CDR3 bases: TGTGCCAGCAGCTTGGGAGCGCGGACACAAAACTATGGCTACACCTTC. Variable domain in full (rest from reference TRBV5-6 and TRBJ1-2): DAGVTQSPTHLIKTRGQQVTLRCSPKSGHDTVSWYQQALGQGPQFIFQYYEEEERQRGNFPDRFSGHQFPNYSSELNVNALLLGDSALYLCASSLGARTQNYGYTFGSGTRLTVV.

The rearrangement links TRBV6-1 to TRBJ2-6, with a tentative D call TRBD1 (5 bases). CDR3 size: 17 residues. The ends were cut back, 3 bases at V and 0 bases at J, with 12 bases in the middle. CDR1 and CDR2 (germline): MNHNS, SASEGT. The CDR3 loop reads CASSDKGLGSGANVLTF. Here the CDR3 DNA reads TGTGCCAGCAGTGATAAGGGGCTTGGCTCTGGGGCCAACGTCCTGACTTTC.

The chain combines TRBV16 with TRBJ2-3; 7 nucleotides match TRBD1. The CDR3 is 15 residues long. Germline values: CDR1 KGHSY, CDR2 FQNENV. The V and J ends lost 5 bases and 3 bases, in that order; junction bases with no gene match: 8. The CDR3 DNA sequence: TGTGCCAGCAGCTACGACAGGGTAGGGACAGATACGCAGTATTTT. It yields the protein CASSYDRVGTDTQYF.